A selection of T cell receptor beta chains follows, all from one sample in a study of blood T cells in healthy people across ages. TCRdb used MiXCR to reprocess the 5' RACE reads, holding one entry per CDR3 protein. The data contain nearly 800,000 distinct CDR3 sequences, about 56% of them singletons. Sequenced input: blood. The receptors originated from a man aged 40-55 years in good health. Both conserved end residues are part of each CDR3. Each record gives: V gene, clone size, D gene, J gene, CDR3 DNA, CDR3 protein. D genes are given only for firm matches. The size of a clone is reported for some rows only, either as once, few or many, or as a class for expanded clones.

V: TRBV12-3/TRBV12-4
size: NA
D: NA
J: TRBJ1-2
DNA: TGTGCCAGCAGTTCTCGCGCAGGACGAGGAAACTATGGCTACACCTTC
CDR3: CASSSRAGRGNYGYTF

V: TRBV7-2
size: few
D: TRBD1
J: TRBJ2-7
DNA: TGTGCCAGCAGCTTTCGGGACAGGGGCTACGAGCAGTACTTC
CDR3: CASSFRDRGYEQYF

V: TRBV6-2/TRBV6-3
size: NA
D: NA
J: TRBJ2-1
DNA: TGTGCCAGCAGGGCGAATGGTCGGTACAATGAGCAGTTCTTC
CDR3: CASRANGRYNEQFF

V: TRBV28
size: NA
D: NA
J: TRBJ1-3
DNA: TGTGCCAGCAGTTTTGTGGGGTCCCGCTCTGGAAACACCATATATTTT
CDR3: CASSFVGSRSGNTIYF

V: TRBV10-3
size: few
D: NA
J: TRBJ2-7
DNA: TGTGCCATCAGTGTGGTATCTACATACGAGCAGTACTTC
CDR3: CAISVVSTYEQYF

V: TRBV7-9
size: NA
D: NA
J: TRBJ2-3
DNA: TGTGCCAGCAGCACCTGGGACCCAGATACGCAGTATTTT
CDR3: CASSTWDPDTQYF

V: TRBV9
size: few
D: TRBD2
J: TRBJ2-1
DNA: TGTGCCAGCAGCGCCCCGTCCGACTCGGGACTAGCGGGCACCTCCTACAATGAGCAGTTCTTC
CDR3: CASSAPSDSGLAGTSYNEQFF

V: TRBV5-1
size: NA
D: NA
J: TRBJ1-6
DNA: TGCGCCAGCAGCTTGGACCTCAGCTCCTATAATTCACCCCTCCACTTT
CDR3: CASSLDLSSYNSPLHF

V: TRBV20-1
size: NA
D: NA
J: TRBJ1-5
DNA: TGCAGTGCAATGGGCTGGGGGGGGTTCAATCAGCCCCAGCATTTT
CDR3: CSAMGWGGFNQPQHF

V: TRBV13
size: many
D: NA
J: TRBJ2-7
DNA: TGTGCCAGCAGAAACTTGGGTGTCCCAGGGCTTTACGAGCAGTACTTC
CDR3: CASRNLGVPGLYEQYF

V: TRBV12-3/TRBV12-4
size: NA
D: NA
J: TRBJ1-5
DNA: TGTGCCAGCAGACTGGTAGGTCAGCCCCAGCATTTT
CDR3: CASRLVGQPQHF

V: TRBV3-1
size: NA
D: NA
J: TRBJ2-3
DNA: TGTGCCAGCGGAGTGGCGCGGTTTGGAACGCAGTATTTT
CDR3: CASGVARFGTQYF

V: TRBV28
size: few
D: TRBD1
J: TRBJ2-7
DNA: TGTGCCAGCAGCCCAAACTCCGGGACCGGTTTATGGACAGGGTACTTC
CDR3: CASSPNSGTGLWTGYF

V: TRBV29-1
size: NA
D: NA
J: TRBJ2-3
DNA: TGCAGCGTTTCCGACGGCACAGATACGCAGTATTTT
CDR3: CSVSDGTDTQYF

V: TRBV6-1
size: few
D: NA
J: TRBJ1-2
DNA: TGTGCCAGCAGTGGACGGTCAGGAACTAACTATGGCTACACCTTC
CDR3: CASSGRSGTNYGYTF

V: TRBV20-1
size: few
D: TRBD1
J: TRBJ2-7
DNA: TGCAGTGCTAGAGACCACGGACAGGGAACCTCCTACGAGCAGTACTTC
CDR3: CSARDHGQGTSYEQYF

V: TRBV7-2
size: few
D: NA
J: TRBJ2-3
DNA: TGTGCCAGCAGCCCCCAGCGTTGGGATACGCAGTATTTT
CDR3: CASSPQRWDTQYF

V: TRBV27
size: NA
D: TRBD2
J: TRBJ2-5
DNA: TGTGCCAGCCGAATTGGGAGCGGGGTACGGTCCCAGTACTTC
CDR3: CASRIGSGVRSQYF

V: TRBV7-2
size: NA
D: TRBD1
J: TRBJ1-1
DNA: TGTGCCAGCAGCTTTGCAGGGGGCGCTTGGGACACTGAAGCTTTCTTT
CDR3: CASSFAGGAWDTEAFF

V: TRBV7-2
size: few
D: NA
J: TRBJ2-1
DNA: TGTGCCAGCAGACCGACTAGAAACATGGGGAATGAGCAGTTCTTC
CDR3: CASRPTRNMGNEQFF

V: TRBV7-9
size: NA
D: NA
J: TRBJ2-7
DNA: TGTGCCAGCAGCTTAGGGCAGGGGATGAACGAGCAGTACTTC
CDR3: CASSLGQGMNEQYF

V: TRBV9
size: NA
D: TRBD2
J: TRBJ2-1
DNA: TGTGCCAGCAGCGCAGATACCCATAGCGGGTCTTACAATGAGCAGTTCTTC
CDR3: CASSADTHSGSYNEQFF

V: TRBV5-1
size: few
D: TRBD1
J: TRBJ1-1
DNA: TGCGCCAGCAAAGGACAGGGGGGAACAGGTGAAGCTTTCTTT
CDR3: CASKGQGGTGEAFF

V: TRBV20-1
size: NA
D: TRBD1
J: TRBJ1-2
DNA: TGCAGTGCCGTCGGGACAGGGGCGAACTATGGCTACACCTTC
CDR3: CSAVGTGANYGYTF

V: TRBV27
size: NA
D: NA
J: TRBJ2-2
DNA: TGTGCCAGCAGCCCGGCCCCCCACAGGGAGCTGTTTTTT
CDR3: CASSPAPHRELFF

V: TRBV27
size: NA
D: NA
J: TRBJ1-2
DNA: TGTGCCAGCAGTCCGTATGCAGGGTCTCCCTCTGGTGGCCACACCTTC
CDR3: CASSPYAGSPSGGHTF

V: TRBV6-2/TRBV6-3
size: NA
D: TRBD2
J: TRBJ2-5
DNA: TGTGCCAGCAGTTCTTTACTAGCGGGAGAAGAGACCCAGTACTTC
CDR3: CASSSLLAGEETQYF

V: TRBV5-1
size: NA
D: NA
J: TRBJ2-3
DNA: TGCGCCAGCAGCTTGGCGAGAGTTGACACAGATACGCAGTATTTT
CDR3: CASSLARVDTDTQYF

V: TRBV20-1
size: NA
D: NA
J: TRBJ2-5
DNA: TGCAGTGCTAGATCGCAGAGGGGAGAGACCCAGTACTTC
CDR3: CSARSQRGETQYF

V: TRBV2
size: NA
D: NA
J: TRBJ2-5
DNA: TGTGCCAGCAGCAGGAACACGAGGGAGACCCAGTACTTC
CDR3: CASSRNTRETQYF

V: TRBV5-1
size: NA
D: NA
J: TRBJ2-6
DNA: TGCGCCAGCAGCTTGGAGTTTACAGGGTCTGGGGCCAACGTCCTGACTTTC
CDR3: CASSLEFTGSGANVLTF

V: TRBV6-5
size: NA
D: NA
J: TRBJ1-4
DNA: TGTGCCAGCAGTTACTCGTTTATGCGGGAACTGTTTTTT
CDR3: CASSYSFMRELFF

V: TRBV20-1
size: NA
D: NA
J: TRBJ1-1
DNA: TGCAGTGCTAGAACTTCAGGTATCATGAACACTGAAGCTTTCTTT
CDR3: CSARTSGIMNTEAFF

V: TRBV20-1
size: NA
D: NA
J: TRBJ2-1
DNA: TGCAGTGCTAGAGCGGGGACTTTCGGCTCCTACAATGAGCAGTTCTTC
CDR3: CSARAGTFGSYNEQFF

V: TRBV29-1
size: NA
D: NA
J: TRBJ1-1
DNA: TGCAGCGTCGCCGACAGGTTGAACACTGAAGCTTTCTTT
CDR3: CSVADRLNTEAFF

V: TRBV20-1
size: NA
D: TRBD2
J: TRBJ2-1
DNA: TGCAGTGCTAGAGATTGGCTAGCGGGAGGGCCCAATGAGCAGTTCTTC
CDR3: CSARDWLAGGPNEQFF

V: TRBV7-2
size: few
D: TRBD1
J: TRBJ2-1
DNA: TGTGCCAGCAGCTCCTACGGGACAGGGTACGGAGATGAGCAGTTCTTC
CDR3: CASSSYGTGYGDEQFF

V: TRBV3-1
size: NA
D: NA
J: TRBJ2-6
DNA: TGTGCCAGCAGCCGCGCTCCCTCTGGGGCCAACGTCCTGACTTTC
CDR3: CASSRAPSGANVLTF

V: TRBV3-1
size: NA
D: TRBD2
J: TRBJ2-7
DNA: TGTGCCAGCAGCCAAGTAGCGGGAGGCCCTGGGGAAGAGCAGTACTTC
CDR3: CASSQVAGGPGEEQYF

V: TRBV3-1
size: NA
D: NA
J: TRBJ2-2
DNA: TGTGCCAGCAGCCCTTCTGCCATCACGAACACCGGGGAGCTGTTTTTT
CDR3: CASSPSAITNTGELFF

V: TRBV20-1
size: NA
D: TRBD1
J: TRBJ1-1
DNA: TGCAGTGCTATAGACAGGGTTGGGGCGTTCACTGAAGCTTTCTTT
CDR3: CSAIDRVGAFTEAFF

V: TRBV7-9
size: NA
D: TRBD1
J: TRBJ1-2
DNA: TGTGCCAGCAGCCTCGGGACAGGGGTAATCGGCTATGGCTACACCTTC
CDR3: CASSLGTGVIGYGYTF

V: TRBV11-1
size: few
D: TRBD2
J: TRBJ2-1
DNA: TGTGCCACCAAAGTCCGGGGGGGATCCTACAATGAGCAGTTCTTC
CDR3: CATKVRGGSYNEQFF

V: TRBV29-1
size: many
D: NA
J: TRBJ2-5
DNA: TGCAGCGTTGACAGGTTTTCTCAAGAGACCCAGTACTTC
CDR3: CSVDRFSQETQYF

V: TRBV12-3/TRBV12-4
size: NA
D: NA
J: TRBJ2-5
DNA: TGTGCCAGCAGTTTATACACGGGAGAATCAGAGACCCAGTACTTC
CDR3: CASSLYTGESETQYF

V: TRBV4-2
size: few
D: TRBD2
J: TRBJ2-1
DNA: TGTGCCAGCAGCCAAGTTACTAGCGGGAGCGAGCCTTACTCCTACAATGAGCAGTTCTTC
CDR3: CASSQVTSGSEPYSYNEQFF

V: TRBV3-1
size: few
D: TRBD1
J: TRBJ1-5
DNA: TGTGCCAGCAGCCCAGGACAGGGGCAGCCCCAGCATTTT
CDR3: CASSPGQGQPQHF

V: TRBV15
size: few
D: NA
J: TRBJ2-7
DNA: TGTGCCACCAGCAGGGCAGGAGTCTACGAGCAGTACTTC
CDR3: CATSRAGVYEQYF

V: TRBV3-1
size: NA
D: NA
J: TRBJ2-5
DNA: TGTGCCAGCAGCTCAACTGAGACGGGACCTAAGAAGACCCAGTACTTC
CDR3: CASSSTETGPKKTQYF

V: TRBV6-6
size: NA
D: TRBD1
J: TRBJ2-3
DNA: TGTGCCAGCAGTTACTCGAGAGGACAGGGGGCAGATACGCAGTATTTT
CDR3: CASSYSRGQGADTQYF

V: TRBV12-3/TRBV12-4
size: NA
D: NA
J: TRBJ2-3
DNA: TGTGCCAGCAACCTTAGTGGTCGTTTGGCGGATACGCAGTATTTT
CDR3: CASNLSGRLADTQYF

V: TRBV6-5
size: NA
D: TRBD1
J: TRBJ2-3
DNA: TGTGCCAGCAGGGGCTGGGACAGGGACGCAGATACGCAGTATTTT
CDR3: CASRGWDRDADTQYF

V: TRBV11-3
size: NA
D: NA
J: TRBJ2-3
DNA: TGTGCCAGCAGCCGGGTGGGTAGCACAGATACGCAGTATTTT
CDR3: CASSRVGSTDTQYF

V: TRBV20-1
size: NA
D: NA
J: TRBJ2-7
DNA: TGCAGTGCCCCACGACGCTACGAGCAGTACTTC
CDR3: CSAPRRYEQYF

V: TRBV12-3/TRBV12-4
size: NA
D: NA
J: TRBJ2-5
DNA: TGTGCCAGCAGTCCAGGGTACCAAGAGACCCAGTACTTC
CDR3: CASSPGYQETQYF

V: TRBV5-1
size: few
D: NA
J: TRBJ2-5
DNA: TGCGCCAGCAGCCCGGGGGGACAGCCATCCCAAGAGCAGTACTTC
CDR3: CASSPGGQPSQEQYF

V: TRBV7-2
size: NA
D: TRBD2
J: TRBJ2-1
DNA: TGTGCCAGCAGCCAGGGACTAGCGTCTTTCGAGGGTGAGCAGTTCTTC
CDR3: CASSQGLASFEGEQFF

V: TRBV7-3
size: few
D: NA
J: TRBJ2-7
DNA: TGTGCCAGCAGCTCTACTGGACAGAGCTACGAGCAGTACTTC
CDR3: CASSSTGQSYEQYF

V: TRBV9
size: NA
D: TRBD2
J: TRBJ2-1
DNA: TGTGCCAGCAGAACTACTAGCGGGGGGTTGGATGAGCAGTTCTTC
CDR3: CASRTTSGGLDEQFF